This T cell receptor beta chain came from a study of blood T cell repertoires in COVID-19. Study as a whole: COVID-19 samples from acute and convalescent phases originated in the United States, Italy and Spain. T cells, B-cell-depleted T cells, or PBMCs provided the cDNA or gDNA that served as material.

This CDR3 comprises 14 residues. The V and J ends lost 0 bases and 7 bases respectively, with 12 bases between them. Per germline, CDR1 MNHNS and CDR2 SASEGT. As handled by the study authors: Estimation of nucleated cell counts was performed using reference gene primer amplification. Some clones are missing from TCRdb's copy, which holds only in-frame ones; the method was immunoSEQ multiplex PCR. That table supplies the V and J calls and clone size; D and trimming were determined from the DNA. The sample holds about 58,000 clones, about nine tenths seen once. The chain has TRBV6-1 and TRBJ1-1; D call uncertain. This TCR derives from a woman in her 70s with active COVID-19. Material: peripheral blood. The CDR3 nucleotides read TGTGCCAGCAGTGAAGCAGCGGGCGGGCATGAAGCTTTCTTT. It is translated as CASSEAAGGHEAFF.